This paragraph reports one TCR beta chain. Per the study methods: For nucleated cells, counts were estimated from reference gene primer amplification. Sequenced by immunoSEQ multiplex PCR; TCRdb stores in-frame clones only, minus some. V, J and clone size are those of that table, while D and trimming were read from the DNA. The sample has under 200,000 clones, about 82% seen once. V lost 3 bases and J lost 6; bases outside the gene matches: 6. Germline CDR1 is LGHDT and CDR2 is YNNKEL (reference sequence). The CDR3 is 14 residues long. This record comes from a study of blood T cell repertoires in COVID-19. Overall study: Samples taken during acute and convalescent COVID-19 were collected in the United States, Italy and Spain. T cells, B-cell-depleted T cells, or PBMCs supplied cDNA or gDNA.

The chain uses TRBV3-1 (or the pseudogene TRBV3-2) and TRBJ1-1, with 8 bases fitting TRBD1. Sequenced input: peripheral blood. This receptor was obtained from a man aged 65-85 years with active or convalescent COVID-19. The CDR3 DNA sequence: TGTGCCAGCAGCCAGAGGGACAGGCGGTCTGAAGCTTTCTTT. Translated, it gives CASSQRDRRSEAFF.